Below, 8 T cell receptor beta chains from the same sample are listed, as sequenced in a study of regulatory T cells in long-lasting Graves disease. TCR beta libraries were built with iRepertoire HTBI primers and Arm-PCR of CDR3 regions. TCRdb fed the multiplex PCR reads into MiXCR, producing one record per CDR3 protein. The table has roughly 420,000 distinct CDR3 sequences, 14% seen once. Time point here: newly diagnosed GD, antithyroid drugs for less than 3 months. RNA extracted from PBMCs served as the sequencing template. These data also formed part of another study, on T cells in Graves' hyperthyroidism and ophthalmopathy.

The sample consisted of peripheral blood mononuclear cells (PBMCs), taken at new diagnosis, from a patient treated with antithyroid drugs. These receptors all come from a woman aged 45-60 years with Graves disease.

This clonotype was observed many times. The chain recombines TRBV28 with TRBJ1-1; 8 bases agree with TRBD1. The J segment lost 7 bases and the V segment lost 6 bases, leaving 4 bases of the junction unmatched. CDR1 and CDR2 (germline): MDHEN, SYDVKM. CDR3 length: 12 residues. The CDR3 nucleotides read TGTGCCAGCAGCTATACAGGGGGTGAAGCTTTCTTT. The encoded protein is CASSYTGGEAFF.

The table lists this clonotype with a few counts. The chain recombines TRBV7-9 with TRBJ2-4; D is possibly TRBD2 (5 bases). Germline V gene sequence: CDR1 SEHNR, CDR2 FQNEAQ (reference sequence). The CDR3 length is 16 residues. Trimming cost V 1 base and J 0 bases, with 10 bases left between them. CDR3 sequence: CASSLGEGLAKNIQYF. For the CDR3, the DNA is TGTGCCAGCAGCTTAGGAGAGGGATTAGCCAAAAACATTCAGTACTTC.

The V and J genes are TRBV28 and TRBJ1-5; tentatively, D is TRBD1 (6 bases). V was cut by 4 bases and J by 1 base, with 17 bases left in between. Germline CDR1 MDHEN, CDR2 SYDVKM. This CDR3 contains 17 residues. The CDR3 spells CASSSLLGTYSNQPQHF. The CDR3 coding sequence is TGTGCCAGCAGTTCTTTATTAGGGACATACAGCAATCAGCCCCAGCATTTT.

This clonotype was seen repeatedly, ten times or more. This chain links TRBV28 with TRBJ2-1; D gene uncertain. Germline values: CDR1 MDHEN, CDR2 SYDVKM. V gave up 11 bases and J gave up 4 bases, with 24 bases separating them. This CDR3 spans 16 amino acids. CDR3 loop: CAARKGALNAYNEQFF. In DNA form, the CDR3 reads TGTGCCGCGAGAAAGGGCGCTCTGAACGCATACAATGAGCAGTTCTTC.

This clonotype was observed a handful of times. J is TRBJ1-4 and V is TRBV6-1, with D possibly matching TRBD1 (5 bases). The CDR3 is 13 amino acids. Deletions cut 10 bases from V and 4 bases from J, with 13 bases between. Germline CDR1 and CDR2: MNHNS and SASEGT. CDR3 sequence reads: CAIHRSGNEKLFF. The CDR3 nucleotides are TGTGCCATCCACAGGTCCGGTAATGAAAAACTGTTTTTT.

This clonotype was recorded many times. The chain carries TRBV7-2 and TRBJ2-7; D is perhaps TRBD2 (6 bases). CDR3 length: 16 amino acids. CDR1 is SGHTA and CDR2 is FQGNSA in the germline V gene. V lost 1 base, J lost 0 bases, and 13 bases lay in between. CDR3 DNA sequence: TGTGCCAGCAGCTTAGACGGCGGGGCAAGCTCCTACGAGCAGTACTTC. Translating gives CASSLDGGASSYEQYF.

The chain recombines TRBV4-1 with TRBJ2-1; no clear D. Looked up from germline, CDR1 is MGHRA and CDR2 is YSYEKL. CDR3 length: 15 residues. Deletions cut 1 base from V and 0 bases from J, with 7 bases between. The CDR3 protein is CASSQVESSYNEQFF. The CDR3 bases are TGCGCCAGCAGCCAAGTTGAAAGCTCCTACAATGAGCAGTTCTTC.

The table lists this clonotype with a few counts. This chain links TRBV5-1 with TRBJ2-2; TRBD2 agrees at 9 bases. The CDR3 runs to 17 residues. The germline V gene has CDR1 SGHRS and CDR2 YFSETQ. Losses at the gene ends were 5 bases for V and 2 bases for J; bases not matched to a gene: 10. CDR3 bases: TGCGCCAGCAGACCCCCTGGACTAGCGCGTAACACCGGGGAGCTGTTTTTT. This encodes CASRPPGLARNTGELFF.